This T cell receptor beta chain was identified during a study of neoadjuvant anti-PD-1 for oral cavity cancer. Study information: Patients without progression received a fourth nivolumab dose around day 43, then surgical resection on days 50-56.

The table came from immunoSEQ multiplex PCR; TCRdb's copy has only in-frame clones and leaves some out. Of about 9,100 clones detected, 64% appear once; the ten largest clones hold 4.2%. Germline CDR1 is WSHSY and CDR2 is SAAADI. This CDR3 has 12 amino acids. V lost 5 bases and J lost 4, with 8 bases in between. As for this clone: No antigen is known for it.

The study, taken as a whole, reports: Higher pretreatment Treg/Th17 ratios tracked higher pretreatment blood clonality.

Time point in this sample: after neoadjuvant nivolumab, at surgical resection. Blood cells were analyzed directly, without culture or expansion. This chain uses TRBV10-2 with TRBJ1-1; tentative D call: TRBD1 (6 bases). The TCR originated in a person aged 40 to 85 with oral cavity squamous cell carcinoma. The sample in question was PBMCs, obtained after nivolumab (anti-PD-1) treatment. Here the CDR3 reads CASSPGVTEAFF. CDR3 nucleotides: TGCGCCAGCAGTCCAGGGGTCACTGAAGCTTTCTTT.